The 5 T cell receptor beta chains below all came from one sample that was sequenced in a study of T cell responses to AZD1222 COVID-19 vaccine. Using immunoSEQ multiplex PCR, the repertoire was profiled, and TCRdb retains in-frame clones only, with some absent. The data hold 180,000 or so clones, with under 95% observed a single time. Sequences were derived from peripheral blood, sampled 28 days after the second AZD1222 dose. The origin of the receptors is an adult who received the AZD1222 COVID-19 vaccine.

This clone was seen just once. The chain has TRBV6-5 and TRBJ1-2; D ambiguous. This CDR3 contains 13 residues. V gave up 4 bases and J gave up 3 bases, with 9 bases separating them. Germline V gene sequence: CDR1 MNHEY, CDR2 SVGAGI. The CDR3 DNA reads as TGTGCCAGCAGTTTCTCGGGATACTATGGCTACACCTTC. Translated, it gives CASSFSGYYGYTF.

This chain links TRBV9 with TRBJ1-5, with D perhaps matching TRBD1 (6 bases). The V and J ends lost 3 bases and 3 bases respectively, with 10 bases between them. CDR3 length equals 14 residues. CDR1 and CDR2 from the germline V gene are SGDLS and YYNGEE. The CDR3 DNA is TGTGCCAGCAGCGGAGGACAGATCAATCAGCCCCAGCATTTT. The encoded protein is CASSGGQINQPQHF.

The chain is built from TRBV6-6 and TRBJ1-1; 7 positions agree with TRBD1. There are 14 residues in the CDR3. Germline V CDR1 and CDR2: MNHNY, SVGAGI (reference sequence). The V and J ends lost 5 bases and 3 bases, in that order; junction bases with no gene match: 6. The CDR3 loop reads CASSTGVRDTEAFF. The CDR3, as DNA: TGTGCCAGCAGTACAGGGGTACGGGACACTGAAGCTTTCTTT.

The chain is built from TRBV18 and TRBJ1-4; unclear D gene. V lost 3 bases, J lost 11 bases, and 10 bases lay in between. This CDR3 contains 12 residues. Germline CDR1 KGHSH, CDR2 LQKENI. The CDR3 DNA reads TGTGCCAGCTCACCTTCCCAGAGGAAACTGTTTTTT. Amino acid sequence: CASSPSQRKLFF.

The V call is TRBV7-2, the J call TRBJ2-7; 7 bases are a match to TRBD2. Germline lookup yields CDR1 SGHTA and CDR2 FQGNSA. Unmatched junction bases numbered 3, after V lost 6 bases and J lost 4 bases. The CDR3 has 12 amino acids. The CDR3 coding sequence is TGTGCCAGCAGTGGGGGGGGTTACGAGCAGTACTTC. Residues: CASSGGGYEQYF.